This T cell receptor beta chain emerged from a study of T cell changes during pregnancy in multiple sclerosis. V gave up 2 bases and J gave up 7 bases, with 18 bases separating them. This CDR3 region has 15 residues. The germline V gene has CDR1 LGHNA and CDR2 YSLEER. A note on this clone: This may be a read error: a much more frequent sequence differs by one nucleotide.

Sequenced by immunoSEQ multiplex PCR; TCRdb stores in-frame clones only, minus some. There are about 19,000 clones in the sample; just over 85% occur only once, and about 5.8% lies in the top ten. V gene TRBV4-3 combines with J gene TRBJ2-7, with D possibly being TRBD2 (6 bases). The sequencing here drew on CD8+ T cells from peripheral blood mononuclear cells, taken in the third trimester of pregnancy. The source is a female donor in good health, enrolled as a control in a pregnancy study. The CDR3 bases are TGCGCCAGCAGCCAAAGCCTAGCGAGGGCGGGTGAGCAGTACTTC. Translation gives CASSQSLARAGEQYF.